The TCR beta chain described here comes from a study of T cell repertoires in cytomegalovirus infection. From germline, CDR1 is LNHDA and CDR2 SQIVND (reference sequence). V shed 4 bases and J 7 bases; nucleotides not matched to a gene: 6. The CDR3 spans 14 residues. In this sample, this clonotype turned up many times. TCRdb re-analysed the reads in MiXCR, keeping a single row per CDR3 protein. This table holds approximately 180,000 distinct CDR3 sequences, approximately 19% found once. The TCR sequence derives from a human donor in good health (CMV status not recorded). Some clones in this sample may be carry-over from other donors' samples. The genes are TRBV19 and TRBJ1-2; 10 bases map to TRBD1. Sequenced input: PBMCs. The CDR3 DNA follows: TGTGCCAGTAGTAACCGGGACAGGGGATCTGGCTACACCTTC. It is translated as CASSNRDRGSGYTF.